A selection of T cell receptor beta chains follows, all from one sample in a study of T-cell memory formation after mild COVID-19. One entry per CDR3 protein results from TCRdb running MiXCR on the 5' RACE reads. Of hundreds of thousands of distinct CDR3 sequences in the sample, around 21% are singletons; the top ten hold roughly an eighth. Sequenced material: PBMCs or a T cell subset sorted from them (not recorded which). All receptors derive from an adult woman who had mild COVID-19 (a few samples of this study predate the infection). Cell type and time point are not known. Both conserved end residues are part of each CDR3. A D gene is named only where the DNA matches it firmly. Clone size, where shown, is once, few, many, or a class for clones that have expanded.

V: TRBV18; D: .; J: TRBJ1-2; size: .; DNA: TGTGCCAGCTCCCCCAGCACTATTCCGAGGGATGGCTACACCTTC; CDR3: CASSPSTIPRDGYTF
V: TRBV11-3; D: .; J: TRBJ1-1; size: few; DNA: TGTGCCAGCAGCCCGTCAAGATTCCGGGAGGTCACTGAAGCTTTCTTT; CDR3: CASSPSRFREVTEAFF
V: TRBV7-9; D: TRBD1; J: TRBJ1-6; size: .; DNA: TGTGCCAGCAGCCTCCACCGGGACAGGGGTTCACCCCTCCACTTT; CDR3: CASSLHRDRGSPLHF
V: TRBV6-5; D: TRBD2; J: TRBJ2-6; size: .; DNA: TGTGCCAGCAGTTACGGTGGGGGGGTCTCTGGGGCCAACGTCCTGACTTTC; CDR3: CASSYGGGVSGANVLTF
V: TRBV29-1; D: TRBD2; J: TRBJ2-1; size: .; DNA: TGCAGCGTATGGGCGGGGGGGCCTAATGAGCAGTTCTTC; CDR3: CSVWAGGPNEQFF
V: TRBV2; D: .; J: TRBJ2-3; size: few; DNA: TGTGCCTCAACGGATTGGGGCACAGATACGCAGTATTTT; CDR3: CASTDWGTDTQYF
V: TRBV4-2; D: TRBD1; J: TRBJ1-5; size: .; DNA: TGTGCCAGCAGCCAAGAAAAGGGACAGAAGTTTCCGCCCCAGCATTTT; CDR3: CASSQEKGQKFPPQHF
V: TRBV25-1; D: .; J: TRBJ2-7; size: once; DNA: TGTGCCAGCAGTGTTGATTTCTACGAGCAGTACTTC; CDR3: CASSVDFYEQYF
V: TRBV19; D: .; J: TRBJ1-1; size: .; DNA: TGTGCCAGTAGGACTACCGGGACGGTTTTCTTT; CDR3: CASRTTGTVFF
V: TRBV5-1; D: TRBD2; J: TRBJ2-3; size: .; DNA: TGCGCCAGCAGCTTGGGATTAGCGGGAGATGAAGATACGCAGTATTTT; CDR3: CASSLGLAGDEDTQYF
V: TRBV29-1; D: TRBD2; J: TRBJ2-1; size: .; DNA: TGCAGCGTTGAGCTCGGGAGGGCCGTAAATGAGCAGTTCTTC; CDR3: CSVELGRAVNEQFF
V: TRBV3-1; D: .; J: TRBJ1-1; size: .; DNA: TGTGCCAGCAGCCAAGATTGGGGAGGGTTGGTGTTTAAGAACACTGAAGCTTTCTTT; CDR3: CASSQDWGGLVFKNTEAFF
V: TRBV12-3/TRBV12-4; D: .; J: TRBJ2-5; size: many; DNA: TGTGCCAGCAGTGTTACCAGCGGCGCGGAGACCCAGTACTTC; CDR3: CASSVTSGAETQYF
V: TRBV3-1; D: .; J: TRBJ2-5; size: few; DNA: TGTGCCAGCAGCCAAGGATTGGGACTGGAGACCCAGTACTTC; CDR3: CASSQGLGLETQYF
V: TRBV7-2; D: .; J: TRBJ2-6; size: few; DNA: TGTGCCAGCAGCTTATCTCTCCTTCGATCGGCCCACCTGGGGGCCAACGTCCTGACTTTC; CDR3: CASSLSLLRSAHLGANVLTF
V: TRBV30; D: TRBD1; J: TRBJ1-5; size: .; DNA: TGTGCCTGGAGCACAGGGGGCAATCAGCCCCAGCATTTT; CDR3: CAWSTGGNQPQHF
V: TRBV20-1; D: TRBD2; J: TRBJ2-1; size: few; DNA: TGCAGTGCTAGAGATCTCAGACTAGCTTACAATGAGCAGTTCTTC; CDR3: CSARDLRLAYNEQFF
V: TRBV15; D: .; J: TRBJ2-7; size: .; DNA: TGTGCCACCAGCAGAGTTTTCTTTAGGTTCCTAGGCGAGCAGTACTTC; CDR3: CATSRVFFRFLGEQYF
V: TRBV5-1; D: .; J: TRBJ2-3; size: .; DNA: TGCGCCAGCAGCTTGGAGGGCGGGACCCGCACAGATACGCAGTATTTT; CDR3: CASSLEGGTRTDTQYF
V: TRBV24-1; D: .; J: TRBJ2-2; size: few; DNA: TGTGCCACCAGTGATTGGAAGAACACCGGGGAGCTGTTTTTT; CDR3: CATSDWKNTGELFF
V: TRBV29-1; D: .; J: TRBJ1-2; size: few; DNA: TGCAGCGTGAAATTGGACAGCTATGGCTACACCTTC; CDR3: CSVKLDSYGYTF
V: TRBV7-9; D: TRBD2; J: TRBJ2-5; size: many; DNA: TGTGCCAGCAGCTTTAGCGGGAGTACAGGAGAGACCCAGTACTTC; CDR3: CASSFSGSTGETQYF
V: TRBV7-9; D: .; J: TRBJ2-7; size: few; DNA: TGTGCCAGCAGCTACCAGGGATTGCCCACCTACGAGCAGTACTTC; CDR3: CASSYQGLPTYEQYF
V: TRBV5-4; D: TRBD2; J: TRBJ2-1; size: few; DNA: TGTGCCAGCAGCTTCGGCCACCTCTCGCGGGAGTACAATGAGCAGTTCTTC; CDR3: CASSFGHLSREYNEQFF
V: TRBV7-8; D: .; J: TRBJ2-7; size: many; DNA: TGTGCCAGCTTCGGCGACGGCTCTTTCTTTGAGCAGTACTTC; CDR3: CASFGDGSFFEQYF
V: TRBV4-3; D: .; J: TRBJ1-2; size: .; DNA: TGCGCCAGCAGCCACGAAACAAACAGGGTTCATGGCTACACCTTC; CDR3: CASSHETNRVHGYTF
V: TRBV6-5; D: .; J: TRBJ2-5; size: few; DNA: TGTGCCAGCAGTTACTTTCCTGCCTCGGACCAAGAGACCCAGTACTTC; CDR3: CASSYFPASDQETQYF
V: TRBV29-1; D: TRBD2; J: TRBJ2-2; size: .; DNA: TGCAGCGTCCCGACTAGCGGACCGACCGGGGAGCTGTATTTT; CDR3: CSVPTSGPTGELYF
V: TRBV4-1; D: .; J: TRBJ2-7; size: .; DNA: TGCGCCAGCAGCCACCCCGGGAGCTACGAGCAGTACTTC; CDR3: CASSHPGSYEQYF
V: TRBV5-4; D: .; J: TRBJ2-7; size: .; DNA: TGTGCCAGCAGCCGGAGGACAGATTACGAGCAGTACTTC; CDR3: CASSRRTDYEQYF
V: TRBV7-9; D: .; J: TRBJ2-3; size: few; DNA: TGTGCCAGCAGCTTAACTCCCACAGATACGCAGTATTTT; CDR3: CASSLTPTDTQYF
V: TRBV24-1; D: .; J: TRBJ2-3; size: .; DNA: TGTGCCACCAGTGATTTCGGCCACACAGATACGCAGTATTTT; CDR3: CATSDFGHTDTQYF
V: TRBV3-1; D: .; J: TRBJ2-3; size: .; DNA: TGTGCCAGCAGCCAAGATCTAGGACAGCCAGATACGCAGTATTTT; CDR3: CASSQDLGQPDTQYF
V: TRBV24-1; D: .; J: TRBJ2-3; size: few; DNA: TGTGCCACCAGTGATTTGCCGGGTTCCAGCACAGATACGCAGTATTTT; CDR3: CATSDLPGSSTDTQYF
V: TRBV10-3; D: .; J: TRBJ2-3; size: .; DNA: TGTGCCATCAGTTCCCCGGGAGCTGGGACAGATACGCAGTATTTT; CDR3: CAISSPGAGTDTQYF
V: TRBV5-1; D: TRBD2; J: TRBJ2-5; size: .; DNA: TGCGCCAGCAGCTTGAGCCGACTAGCGGAGACCCAGTACTTC; CDR3: CASSLSRLAETQYF
V: TRBV6-5; D: .; J: TRBJ2-5; size: few; DNA: TGTGCCAGCAGTAGAGGACTACCCCAAGAGACCCAGTACTTC; CDR3: CASSRGLPQETQYF
V: TRBV7-9; D: .; J: TRBJ1-1; size: few; DNA: TGTGCCAGCAGCTTACGGGGTTGGACTGAAGCTTTCTTT; CDR3: CASSLRGWTEAFF
V: TRBV18; D: TRBD2; J: TRBJ2-1; size: many; DNA: TGTGCCAGCTCACCATTAAAGAGCGGGGGGTACAATGAGCAGTTCTTC; CDR3: CASSPLKSGGYNEQFF
V: TRBV5-1; D: TRBD2; J: TRBJ2-1; size: many; DNA: TGCGCCAGCAGCTTGGGGAGCGGGGGTTACAATGAGCAGTTCTTC; CDR3: CASSLGSGGYNEQFF
V: TRBV5-1; D: .; J: TRBJ2-1; size: many; DNA: TGCGCCAGCAGTGATCGGGGTGGGGCTGAGCAGTTCTTC; CDR3: CASSDRGGAEQFF
V: TRBV9; D: .; J: TRBJ2-5; size: .; DNA: TGTGCCAGCAGCGTTTCGGCAGGGTACCGTCAAGAGACCCAGTACTTC; CDR3: CASSVSAGYRQETQYF
V: TRBV10-3; D: .; J: TRBJ1-2; size: .; DNA: TGTGCCATCAGTGAGGAAGGGATCTATGGCTACACCTTC; CDR3: CAISEEGIYGYTF
V: TRBV29-1; D: .; J: TRBJ1-2; size: few; DNA: TGCAGCGCCCTAAGGTGGGGGGACTATGGCTACACCTTC; CDR3: CSALRWGDYGYTF
V: TRBV5-1; D: .; J: TRBJ2-7; size: few; DNA: TGCGCCAGCAGCCCCAACCGGGACACCGTCCACGAGCAGTACTTC; CDR3: CASSPNRDTVHEQYF
V: TRBV27; D: .; J: TRBJ2-5; size: .; DNA: TGTGCCAGCGGCTCGTGGGGCCTCCAAGAGACCCAGTACTTC; CDR3: CASGSWGLQETQYF
V: TRBV4-2; D: .; J: TRBJ1-1; size: .; DNA: TGTGCCAGCAGCCAAGGAGAGGGAGGGAACACTGAAGCTTTCTTT; CDR3: CASSQGEGGNTEAFF
V: TRBV11-2; D: .; J: TRBJ1-2; size: many; DNA: TGTGCCAGCAGCTCCGCGGCTGCCTATGGCTACACCTTC; CDR3: CASSSAAAYGYTF
V: TRBV24-1; D: TRBD2; J: TRBJ2-3; size: few; DNA: TGTGCCACCAGTGATCTTAGCGGGGGGGAAATGTATACGCAGTATTTT; CDR3: CATSDLSGGEMYTQYF
V: TRBV5-1; D: .; J: TRBJ2-5; size: few; DNA: TGCGCCAGCAATAGGGACGGAAAAGAAGAGACCCAGTACTTC; CDR3: CASNRDGKEETQYF
V: TRBV7-3; D: .; J: TRBJ1-5; size: few; DNA: TGTGCCAGCAGCGTTGTGCCGGGTCATCATAGCAATCAGCCCCAGCATTTT; CDR3: CASSVVPGHHSNQPQHF